The source of this T cell receptor (beta chain) is a study of T cell repertoires in cytomegalovirus infection. Overall study: From public TCR beta signatures came an indication of both CMV infection and matching HLA type. Study-wide findings and caveats: People with CMV and the relevant HLA were identified by cumulative public TCR beta family frequency. Within the response measured ex vivo, HLA-C-restricted CMV-specific TCR beta clonotypes were dominant.

Each CDR3 protein gets one entry after TCRdb re-called the reads with MiXCR. Of nearly 650,000 distinct CDR3 sequences listed, 20% to 25% were seen once; the top ten hold under 8.5%. This clonotype appeared a few times. Its antigen is as yet unknown. Sequenced material: CD8+ T cells from PBMCs. This TCR came from a human donor in good health (CMV status not recorded). Some clones in this sample may be carry-over from other donors' samples.

The DNA of the CDR3 is TGCGCCAGCAGCCAAGAGGCTTTCGGAACAGGCTATGGCTACACCTTC. This translates into CASSQEAFGTGYGYTF. This chain joins TRBV4-3 and TRBJ1-2, with D tentatively TRBD1 (5 bases). The germline V gene encodes CDR1 LGHNA and CDR2 YSLEER. The CDR3 contains 16 residues. The V gene lost 0 bases and the J gene lost 4 bases, with 15 bases spanning the gap.